These 14 T cell receptor beta chains were sequenced from one sample in a study of T cell responses to AZD1222 COVID-19 vaccine (dated by TCRdb to the early 2020s). The sample's time point label, decoded: baseline before first vaccination. The method behind the library was the immunoSEQ multiplex PCR assay. TCRdb's version of the immuneACCESS table is confined to in-frame rearrangements and falls short of the full clone set. An unresolved V gene accounts for under half of the shortfall where checked; the remainder is of unknown origin. The sample has under 150,000 clones on record, 70% to 90% of them singletons. The top ten clones comprise 1.5% to 2% of the sample. The sequencing used peripheral blood, collected on day 0 of AZD1222 vaccination. The source is an adult in good health.

The V gene is TRBV12-3 or TRBV12-4, the J gene TRBJ1-5, with 8 nucleotides matching TRBD1. CDR3 length: 13 residues. J was trimmed by 4 bases and V by 6 bases; bases with no gene match: 2. This chain's CDR3 is CASSWTGNQPQHF. The CDR3 coding sequence is TGTGCCAGCAGCTGGACAGGGAATCAGCCCCAGCATTTT.

The chain combines TRBV6-1 with TRBJ1-1, with D perhaps matching TRBD1 (5 bases). CDR1 MNHNS and CDR2 SASEGT come from the germline V gene. With 2 bases removed from V and 0 bases from J, the gap between germline ends came to 10 bases. This CDR3 has 15 amino acids. The CDR3 DNA sequence: TGTGCCAGCAGTGAAAGGGGTCAGATGAACACTGAAGCTTTCTTT. Translating gives CASSERGQMNTEAFF.

This chain's CDR3 is CASSVEGRIQETQYF. In DNA, the CDR3 is TGTGCCAGCAGCGTAGAGGGGCGGATACAAGAGACCCAGTACTTC. The rearrangement uses TRBV9 and TRBJ2-5, with D possibly TRBD1 on 5 matching bases. CDR1 is SGDLS, CDR2 YYNGEE, per germline. The CDR3 covers 15 residues. Trimming removed 0 bases at V and 2 bases at J, with 11 bases between.

Concerning this clone itself: Other nucleotide sequences in the sample specify the same CDR3. V is TRBV30 and J is TRBJ1-2; the D is unclear. The CDR3 has 13 amino acids. Germline CDR1 reads GTSNPN; CDR2 reads SVGIG (reference sequence). The V gene lost 0 bases and the J gene lost 0 bases, with 5 bases spanning the gap. CDR3 sequence (DNA): TGTGCCTGGAGTGTGGAGGCTAACTATGGCTACACCTTC. It translates to CAWSVEANYGYTF.

With regard to this clone: This sample also contains other DNA sequences that code for the same CDR3. The rearrangement uses TRBV4-1 and TRBJ2-3, with D unclear. Per germline, CDR1 MGHRA and CDR2 YSYEKL. Trimming pared 0 bases from V and 3 bases from J, leaving 1 base between. The CDR3 has 12 residues. The CDR3 DNA reads TGCGCCAGCAGCCAAGATACAGATACGCAGTATTTT. Its protein product is CASSQDTDTQYF.

The chain combines TRBV19 with TRBJ1-1, with a possible D match to TRBD1 (5 bases). Trimming removed 5 bases from V and 10 bases from J, with 11 bases in between. The CDR3 is made up of 11 amino acids. Looked up from germline, CDR1 is LNHDA and CDR2 is SQIVND (reference sequence). CDR3 bases: TGTGCCAGTAGTGACAGTTACCTAGCTTTCTTT. Encoded protein: CASSDSYLAFF.

This clone came up once. V gene TRBV7-9 combines with J gene TRBJ2-5, with D tentatively TRBD1 or TRBD2 (5 bases each). The CDR3 spans 16 residues. The germline V gene has CDR1 SEHNR and CDR2 FQNEAQ (reference sequence). V was cut by 5 bases and J by 5 bases, with 21 bases left in between. CDR3 amino acids: CASSLVWGSFGETQYF. In DNA, the CDR3 is TGTGCCAGCAGCCTAGTTTGGGGGAGTTTCGGGGAGACCCAGTACTTC.

This rearrangement joins TRBV30 to TRBJ2-3; D possibly corresponds to TRBD1 (6 bases). CDR1 GTSNPN and CDR2 SVGIG come from the germline V gene (reference sequence). Trimming stripped 0 bases from V and 4 bases from J, with 14 bases between. The CDR3 extends over 15 amino acids. DNA for the CDR3: TGTGCCTGGAGTGTCGACAGGTTGAATGCAGATACGCAGTATTTT. This translates into CAWSVDRLNADTQYF.

The chain uses TRBV4-1 and TRBJ1-5; no clear D. CDR3 length: 14 amino acids. Germline V gene data show CDR1 as MGHRA and CDR2 as YSYEKL. The V and J ends lost 0 bases and 0 bases respectively, with 3 bases between them. The CDR3 is CASSQEGSNQPQHF. CDR3 sequence (DNA): TGCGCCAGCAGCCAAGAGGGTAGCAATCAGCCCCAGCATTTT.

This chain uses TRBV18 with TRBJ2-7; 16 bases are shared with TRBD2. Unmatched junction bases numbered 7, after V lost 3 bases and J lost 2 bases. CDR1 is KGHSH, CDR2 LQKENI, per germline. The CDR3 extends over 18 amino acids. The CDR3 sequence is CASSPQGLAGGQAYEQYF. The CDR3 DNA sequence: TGTGCCAGCTCACCGCAGGGACTAGCGGGAGGGCAGGCCTACGAGCAGTACTTC.

The sample holds a few counts of this clone. The chain joins TRBV7-9 to TRBJ2-3; 10 nucleotides line up with TRBD2. Germline V gene lookup returns CDR1 SEHNR and CDR2 FQNEAQ (reference sequence). The length of the CDR3 is 15 residues. V lost 6 bases and J lost 4; bases outside the gene matches: 7. The CDR3 DNA reads TGTGCCAGCAGGACTAGCGGGTGGAAGGCAGATACGCAGTATTTT. Protein: CASRTSGWKADTQYF.

As for this clone: An end of the junction differs from the germline gene, which may be a read error. The rearrangement links TRBV7-7 to TRBJ2-5, with 8 bases identical to TRBD2. The germline gives CDR1 SSHAT, CDR2 FNYEAQ (reference sequence). This CDR3 region has 13 residues. This CDR3 is CASSSLAEETQYF. The CDR3 DNA reads as TGTGCTAGCAGCTCACTAGCGGAAGAGACCCAGTACTTC. Full variable domain (remainder filled in from reference TRBV7-7 and TRBJ2-5): GAGVSQSPRYKVTKRGQDVTLRCDPISSHATLYWYQQALGQGPEFLTYFNYEAQPDKSGLPSDRFSAERPEGSISTLTIQRTEQRDSAMYRCASSSLAEETQYFGPGTRLLVL.

The rearrangement links TRBV5-1 to TRBJ2-5; D gene ambiguous. The CDR3 has 15 residues. Between the trimmed V and J ends, which lost 4 bases and 0 bases, there was a span of 13 bases. Germline V gene data show CDR1 as SGHRS and CDR2 as YFSETQ. The DNA for the CDR3 is TGCGCCAGCAGCCGGAGTACCACGTACCAAGAGACCCAGTACTTC. Amino acids: CASSRSTTYQETQYF.

The CDR3 DNA follows: TGTGCCAGCAGTTTTAGTTCGAGTTACCAAGAGACCCAGTACTTC. Protein product: CASSFSSSYQETQYF. The chain couples TRBV27 to TRBJ2-5; D unresolved. This CDR3 region has 15 residues. Germline loops: CDR1 MNHEY, CDR2 SMNVEV (reference sequence). V shed 3 bases and J shed 0 bases, with 11 bases lying between them.